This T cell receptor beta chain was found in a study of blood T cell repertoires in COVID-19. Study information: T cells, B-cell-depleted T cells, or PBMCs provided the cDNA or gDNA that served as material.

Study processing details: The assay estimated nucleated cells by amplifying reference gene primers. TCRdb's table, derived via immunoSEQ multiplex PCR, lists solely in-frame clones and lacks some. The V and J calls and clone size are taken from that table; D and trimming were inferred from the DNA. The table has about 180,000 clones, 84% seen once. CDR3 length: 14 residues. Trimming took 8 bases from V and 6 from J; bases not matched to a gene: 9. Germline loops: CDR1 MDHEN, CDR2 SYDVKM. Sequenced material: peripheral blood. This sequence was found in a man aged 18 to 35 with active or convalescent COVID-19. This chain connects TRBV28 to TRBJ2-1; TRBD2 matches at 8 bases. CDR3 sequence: CASGIAGPFNEQFF. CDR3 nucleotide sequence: TGTGCCAGCGGGATAGCGGGACCGTTCAATGAGCAGTTCTTC.